What follows are 26 T cell receptor beta chains derived from one specimen sequenced in a study of early T cells in non-severe SARS-CoV-2 infection. TCRdb reanalysed the 5' RACE reads using MiXCR and keeps one entry per CDR3 protein. The sample yields under 45,000 distinct CDR3 sequences, approximately 10% seen once. What was sequenced was whole blood. The receptor set was obtained from an adult who was a healthcare worker with PCR-confirmed SARS-CoV-2 infection or an uninfected control (not recorded which).

The J gene is TRBJ2-7, the V gene TRBV5-1; no reliable D call. V lost 0 bases to trimming and J lost 0 bases, with 10 bases between them. The CDR3 is 15 residues long. The germline CDR1 and CDR2 sequences are SGHRS and YFSETQ. The DNA of the CDR3 is TGCGCCAGCAGCTTGGCTGGACGGAACTCCTACGAGCAGTACTTC. As protein: CASSLAGRNSYEQYF.

Turning to this clonotype: At one end, the junction sequence differs from germline, possibly due to a read error. The chain is built from TRBV20-1 and TRBJ2-4; D remains ambiguous. The germline gives CDR1 DFQATT, CDR2 SNEGSKA (reference sequence). This CDR3 is 14 amino acids long. This CDR3 is CSARGVGAENIQYF. The CDR3 bases are TGCAGTGCTAGAGGGGTCGGAGCCGAAAACATTCAGTACTTC.

Remarks on this clonotype: A junction end diverges from the germline sequence, so it may reflect a read error. The gene calls are TRBV7-2 and TRBJ1-2, with TRBD1 matching over 9 bases. The CDR3 loop spans 11 amino acids. CDR1 SGHTA and CDR2 FQGNSA come from the germline V gene. The CDR3 sequence is CASSFSGQGSF. DNA of the CDR3: TGTGCCAGCAGCTTTTCAGGACAGGGGAGCTTC.

This clonotype was recorded at least ten times. The chain joins TRBV24-1 to TRBJ2-3, with D perhaps matching TRBD2 (7 bases). Deletions cut 0 bases from V and 0 bases from J, with 9 bases between. CDR1 KGHDR and CDR2 SFDVKD come from the germline V gene. CDR3 length equals 16 residues. The CDR3 nucleotides read TGTGCCACCAGTGATTTGGGGGGGGCTAGCACAGATACGCAGTATTTT. Amino acid sequence: CATSDLGGASTDTQYF.

The chain has TRBV6-2 or TRBV6-3 and TRBJ2-5, with 9 bases that match TRBD2. V lost 10 bases and J lost 5; bases outside the gene matches: 11. CDR1 MNHEY and CDR2 SVGEGT come from the germline V gene. CDR3 length: 14 residues. CDR3 nucleotide sequence: TGTGCCACCCGGGGCGGGGGGGCCGCCGAGACCCAGTACTTC. This gives the protein CATRGGGAAETQYF.

The CDR3 bases are TGTGCCAGCAGCGTAGGGTTGGGCTTAACCACTGAAGCTTTCTTT. Its protein product is CASSVGLGLTTEAFF. The chain has TRBV9 and TRBJ1-1; D not resolved. Trimming took 0 bases from V and 4 from J, leaving 13 bases between them. CDR3 length: 15 residues. Germline V gene lookup returns CDR1 SGDLS and CDR2 YYNGEE. Full variable domain (outside the CDR3, taken from reference TRBV9 and TRBJ1-1): DSGVTQTPKHLITATGQRVTLRCSPRSGDLSVYWYQQSLDQGLQFLIQYYNGEERAKGNILERFSAQQFPDLHSELNLSSLELGDSALYFCASSVGLGLTTEAFFGQGTRLTVV.

There are a few counts of this clonotype. The genes are TRBV7-6 and TRBJ2-7; no clear D. CDR3 size: 13 residues. Germline loops: CDR1 SGHVS, CDR2 FNYEAQ. V was clipped by 5 bases and J by 6 bases, with 14 bases between them. The CDR3 sequence is CASSPQESSEQYF. CDR3 bases: TGTGCCAGCAGCCCCCAAGAGTCCAGCGAGCAGTACTTC.

CDR3 sequence reads: CASSPRDRNTDTQYF. The CDR3 region has the DNA TGTGCCAGCAGCCCCCGGGACCGAAACACAGATACGCAGTATTTT. This chain connects TRBV4-2 to TRBJ2-3; perhaps D is TRBD1 or TRBD2 (5 bases each). CDR3 length equals 15 residues. Trimming pared 4 bases from V and 2 bases from J, leaving 13 bases between. CDR1 and CDR2 from the germline V gene are LGHNA and YNFKEQ.

This clonotype showed up just a few times. The CDR3 bases are TGCGCCAGCAGCCAAGACCGGGACTCCTACGAGCAGTACTTC. Protein sequence: CASSQDRDSYEQYF. The chain couples TRBV4-3 to TRBJ2-7; possibly TRBD2 for D (5 bases). Looked up from germline, CDR1 is LGHNA and CDR2 is YSLEER. The CDR3 is 14 residues long. V was trimmed by 0 bases and J by 0 bases, leaving 6 bases between them.

This clonotype is medium-sized within its sample. One end of the junction varies from germline; a read error may be responsible. This rearrangement joins TRBV12-3 or TRBV12-4 to TRBJ1-2, with 8 bases lining up with TRBD1. The CDR3 spans 12 residues. The CDR3 bases are TGTGCCAGCAGTTGGGGGACAGGTTTCGGTGCCTTC. Its protein is CASSWGTGFGAF.

This clonotype was recorded a few times. The chain joins TRBV19 to TRBJ1-5; D is unclear. Looked up from germline, CDR1 is LNHDA and CDR2 is SQIVND (reference sequence). The CDR3 covers 15 residues. V was pared by 3 bases and J by 1 base, with 10 bases between. The CDR3 protein is CASSIVGASNQPQHF. The CDR3 DNA follows: TGTGCCAGTAGTATTGTGGGAGCGAGCAATCAGCCCCAGCATTTT. Complete variable domain (other parts from reference TRBV19 and TRBJ1-5): DGGITQSPKYLFRKEGQNVTLSCEQNLNHDAMYWYRQDPGQGLRLIYYSQIVNDFQKGDIAEGYSVSREKKESFPLTVTSAQKNPTAFYLCASSIVGASNQPQHFGDGTRLSIL.

This clonotype was seen repeatedly, ten times or more. The rearrangement joins TRBV10-1 to TRBJ2-3; 10 bases agree with TRBD2. Germline lookup yields CDR1 WNHNN and CDR2 SYGVQD (reference sequence). The trim removed 3 bases at V and 0 bases at J, leaving 3 bases unmatched. The CDR3 is made up of 16 amino acids. The DNA of the CDR3 is TGCGCCAGCAGTGATACTAGCGGGGATAGCACAGATACGCAGTATTTT. Translating gives CASSDTSGDSTDTQYF.

The table lists this clonotype with many counts. J is TRBJ1-1 and V is TRBV18; 8 bases align to TRBD1. Germline CDR1 reads KGHSH; CDR2 reads LQKENI. V was pared by 0 bases and J by 0 bases, with 6 bases of the junction left unmatched. CDR3 size: 17 residues. The CDR3 DNA follows: TGTGCCAGCTCACCACCCCAGGGGGCCTTCATGAACACTGAAGCTTTCTTT. It specifies CASSPPQGAFMNTEAFF.

The rearrangement uses TRBV3-1 and TRBJ2-7; D ambiguous. CDR3 length equals 13 residues. Trimming took off 4 bases at V and 4 bases at J, with 11 bases between the two ends. Per the germline V gene, CDR1 is LGHDT and CDR2 is YNNKEL (reference sequence). In DNA form, the CDR3 reads TGTGCCAGCAGCCCTGGGAATTCTTACGAGCAGTACTTC. This sequence encodes CASSPGNSYEQYF.

This clonotype was counted ten times or more. The gene calls are TRBV7-2 and TRBJ1-2; 9 bases line up with TRBD1. This CDR3 is built from 14 residues. CDR1 is SGHTA, CDR2 FQGNSA, per germline. The V and J ends lost 5 bases and 5 bases, in that order; junction bases with no gene match: 6. The CDR3: CASSRGDRDYGYTF. DNA of the CDR3: TGTGCCAGCAGCCGAGGGGACAGGGATTATGGCTACACCTTC.

This clonotype was counted between two and nine times. J is TRBJ1-1 and V is TRBV3-1; no definite D call. This CDR3 has 14 amino acids. The germline V and J ends were trimmed by 0 bases and 7 bases, with 12 bases remaining between them. Germline V CDR1 and CDR2: LGHDT, YNNKEL (reference sequence). As DNA, the CDR3 is TGTGCCAGCAGCCAAGATCTTAGGGTTGTTGAAGCTTTCTTT. Translation: CASSQDLRVVEAFF.

In its sample, this clonotype was seen many times. The chain couples TRBV5-1 to TRBJ2-5; D uncertain. V dropped 0 bases and J dropped 0 bases, with 6 bases sitting between them. This CDR3 has 14 amino acids. CDR1 is SGHRS and CDR2 is YFSETQ in the germline V gene. As DNA, the CDR3 is TGCGCCAGCAGCTTGGCGCAGTACCAAGAGACCCAGTACTTC. The encoded protein is CASSLAQYQETQYF.

This clonotype was detected many times. The rearrangement joins TRBV12-3 or TRBV12-4 to TRBJ1-2; unclear D gene. This CDR3 is built from 13 residues. Trimming removed 2 bases at V and 4 bases at J, with 8 bases between. The CDR3 is CASSLSDPYGYTF. The CDR3 DNA reads TGTGCCAGCAGTTTATCTGATCCCTATGGCTACACCTTC.

This clonotype was detected only a few times. This sequence joins TRBV29-1 and TRBJ1-1; a weak D match, TRBD1 (6 bases). Per the germline V gene, CDR1 is SQVTM and CDR2 is ANQGSEA. CDR3 length: 12 residues. Deletions cut 7 bases from V and 2 bases from J, with 11 bases between. The CDR3 reads CSAATGNTEAFF. The CDR3, as DNA: TGCAGCGCTGCGACAGGCAACACTGAAGCTTTCTTT.

The chain has TRBV5-1 and TRBJ2-3; maybe TRBD2 (6 bases). The CDR3 is 15 residues long. Trimming pared 0 bases from V and 6 bases from J, leaving 14 bases between. Germline CDR1 is SGHRS and CDR2 is YFSETQ. This CDR3 is CASSLGNSGADTQYF. The CDR3 DNA reads TGCGCCAGCAGCTTGGGTAATAGCGGCGCGGATACGCAGTATTTT.

The chain joins TRBV2 to TRBJ2-5; D is undetermined. V dropped 6 bases and J dropped 2 bases, with 7 bases sitting between them. Germline V gene data show CDR1 as SNHLY and CDR2 as FYNNEI. This CDR3 has 12 amino acids. The CDR3 is CASRDQQETQYF. CDR3 bases: TGTGCCAGCAGGGACCAACAAGAGACCCAGTACTTC.

This clonotype has at least ten counts. This chain links TRBV7-2 with TRBJ2-7, with D possibly matching TRBD2 (6 bases). CDR3 size: 14 residues. The germline V and J ends were trimmed by 11 bases and 2 bases, with 19 bases remaining between them. From germline, CDR1 is SGHTA and CDR2 FQGNSA. The CDR3 DNA reads TGTGCCGTTTCGAGGCGGGGAGAAACCTACGAGCAGTACTTC. This codes for CAVSRRGETYEQYF.

This clonotype was picked up many times. The V and J genes are TRBV18 and TRBJ2-4, with a tentative D call TRBD1 (5 bases). The CDR3 has 17 residues. Trimming left V 0 bases short and J 0 bases short, with 12 bases between. Germline-derived CDR1 and CDR2 are KGHSH and LQKENI. The CDR3 region is CASSPPPGNIAKNIQYF. CDR3 nucleotide sequence: TGTGCCAGCTCACCACCACCAGGGAATATAGCCAAAAACATTCAGTACTTC. The entire variable domain, with the rest obtained from reference TRBV18 and TRBJ2-4, is as follows: NAGVMQNPRHLVRRRGQEARLRCSPMKGHSHVYWYRQLPEEGLKFMVYLQKENIIDESGMPKERFSAEFPKEGPSILRIQQVVRGDSAAYFCASSPPPGNIAKNIQYFGAGTRLSVL.

This clonotype was counted at least ten times. The chain links TRBV7-6 to TRBJ2-3; no clear D. The germline V gene has CDR1 SGHVS and CDR2 FNYEAQ. The CDR3 length is 14 residues. The germline V and J ends were trimmed by 1 base and 5 bases, with 10 bases remaining between them. The CDR3 protein is CASSLDFSQDTQYF. For the CDR3, the DNA is TGTGCCAGCAGCTTAGATTTTTCCCAAGATACGCAGTATTTT.

In its sample, this clonotype was seen many times. The chain uses TRBV5-5 and TRBJ1-2; 11 bases map to TRBD1. J was trimmed by 3 bases and V by 4 bases; bases with no gene match: 11. Per germline, CDR1 SGHKS and CDR2 YYEKEE (reference sequence). CDR3 length: 17 residues. The CDR3 DNA is TGTGCCAGCAGCGCCGGACAGGGGGCTTCGCCAGACTATGGCTACACCTTC. Amino acid sequence: CASSAGQGASPDYGYTF.

This chain links TRBV20-1 with TRBJ2-1; D tentatively reads TRBD1 or TRBD2 (6 bases each). The germline CDR1 and CDR2 sequences are DFQATT and SNEGSKA (reference sequence). CDR3 length: 17 residues. Trimming pared 4 bases from V and 6 bases from J, leaving 25 bases between. In nucleotides, the CDR3 is TGCAGTGCTACAAAACCCGTGGGGGGCCAAGATAGCAATGAGCAGTTCTTC. Protein sequence: CSATKPVGGQDSNEQFF.